This TCR beta chain was sequenced for a study of T cells after yellow fever vaccination (dated by TCRdb to between 2018 and 2021). Background on the whole study: The SMART-Seq v4 Ultra Low Input RNA kit was used to prepare libraries from fractions with low cell numbers. Bulk TCR alpha and beta repertoires were sequenced longitudinally to track T-cell clones before and after primary and booster YFV17D yellow fever vaccination. Two healthy male donors made up the cohort, one aged 18 to 29 years and the other aged 30 to 40 years. Blood was collected at multiple timepoints before and after primary and secondary immunization, and bulk PBMC replicates and cell subsets were isolated. The research as a whole found: The secondary T-cell response was weaker than the primary response but faster, peaking on day 5 instead of day 15. Because only two donors were included in the study, the extent to which the findings can be generalized is limited. A small share of clonotypes occurred in both CD4 and CD8 compartments, likely arising from convergent recombination. After the booster, most clones that had expanded after primary vaccination were detected again (around 97% of CD4 and 88% of CD8), suggesting broad maintenance of memory. Because abundant contaminating clonotypes from the bulk population could be contained in FACS-sorted repertoires, computational filtering was required.

In the paper's terms, the treatment or condition label means: live attenuated yellow fever vaccine strain. At each blood-draw timepoint, two biological replicates of bulk PBMCs were collected. A standard Ficoll-Paque protocol was used to isolate PBMCs from peripheral blood. TriZol was used to extract RNA from bulk PBMCs, from CD4 and CD8 fractions, and from dextramer-positive and dextramer-negative fractions. Of note for this clonotype: Its specific antigen is unknown. Base qualities were left out, and no much larger clone turns up one base away.

TCR cDNA was made using 5'RACE template switching, a step that added a universal primer site and unique molecular identifiers. Priming of cDNA synthesis was performed from both the TCR alpha and TCR beta constant segments. Libraries were amplified in two PCR steps, with sample barcodes and sequencing adapters added in the second step. Libraries were sequenced on Illumina HiSeq 2500 (2x100 bp) or NovaSeq (2x150 bp). From the authors' description of their analysis: MIGEC was used to demultiplex reads and collapse the reads into UMI consensus sequences, and MiXCR was used for V(D)J alignment. Vaccine-responding clonotypes were defined with edgeR using replicate PBMC samples, requiring FDR below 0.01 and a log2 fold change above 5 up to day 15. CD4 or CD8 identity was assigned to each bulk clonotype according to whether the clonotype was present at higher abundance in the sequenced CD4 repertoire or the sequenced CD8 repertoire. The raw public reads went through TCRdb reprocessing: fastp at Q25, MiXCR clone calling, in-frame beta chains kept. CDR3 protein duplicates are merged, each entry listing the most common genes and DNA. V and J calls and clone size were set by TCRdb, not the authors. This sample has 310,000 or so distinct CDR3 sequences in its table, and around 7% of those were observed once. The ten largest clones take up roughly a sixth of the sample.

Ends trimmed: V by 4 bases, J by 2 bases; bases unmatched to a gene: 4. For CDR1 and CDR2, the germline V gene (reference sequence) lists SEHNR and FQNEAQ. The CDR3 covers 16 residues, taking in both the cysteine and the phenylalanine. Only the CDR3 region is kept as DNA, spanning 48 bases read in frame from base 1. Sample: PBMCs, taken about 49 days after the first yellow fever vaccination. The receptor chain draws on TRBV7-9 and TRBJ2-3, with 12 bases in between that match TRBD1. This sequence was found in a man between 18 and 35 years old who received the YFV17D yellow fever vaccine. CDR3 loop: CASSSGQGAFTDTQYF. In nucleotide form, the sequence is TGTGCCAGCAGCTCGGGACAGGGGGCATTCACAGATACGCAGTATTTT.